This TCR beta chain was found in a study of neoadjuvant anti-PD-1 for oral cavity cancer. As for the study in general: Nivolumab at 3 mg/kg was mostly given biweekly, three to four doses, pre-surgery.

The protocol was immunoSEQ multiplex PCR, while the TCRdb copy is restricted to in-frame clones and leaves out a portion. The data contain fewer than 35,000 clones, 80% to 90% of them singletons. General study findings and limits: Higher pretreatment Treg/Th17 ratios tracked higher pretreatment blood clonality.

As for this clone: The antigen is unknown.

Germline lookup yields CDR1 SQVTM and CDR2 ANQGSEA. The CDR3 contains 13 residues. V lost 4 bases and J 4 bases, leaving 13 bases between the germline ends. This material consisted of PBMCs, taken before nivolumab (anti-PD-1) treatment. This TCR was recovered from a person aged 40 to 85 with oral cavity squamous cell carcinoma. The chain uses TRBV29-1 and TRBJ1-2; D perhaps matches TRBD1 (6 bases). Here the CDR3 reads CSVVRGNGYGYTF. The CDR3 region has the DNA TGCAGCGTTGTTAGGGGGAACGGCTATGGCTACACCTTC.